The clone carrying this T cell receptor (beta chain) has a single count. This entry is derived from a study of identical twins. TCRdb recomputed calls from the 5' RACE reads with MiXCR, one row per CDR3 protein. The profile shows 450,000 or so distinct CDR3 sequences, approximately 25% of them singletons. The V end lost 2 bases, the J end lost 9 bases, and 19 bases lay between the germline ends. Germline V gene data show CDR1 as DFQATT and CDR2 as SNEGSKA (reference sequence). The CDR3 runs 14 residues. The same sample was also studied in work on T cells expressing NK-cell markers. That study reports: Sorting was limited to alpha-beta TCR-expressing T cells with an anti-gamma-delta TCR antibody in several experiments.

V usage is TRBV20-1 and J usage is TRBJ2-5; D possibly matches TRBD1 or TRBD2 (5 bases each). The sequence came from a woman aged 18-30 years in good health. Sample: CD4+ T cells sorted from blood. The CDR3 sequence is CSARSPGRVEAQYF. CDR3 in DNA: TGCAGTGCTAGAAGCCCAGGGCGGGTGGAGGCCCAGTACTTC.